This TCR beta chain came from a study of TIL therapy for anti-PD-1-resistant metastatic lung cancer. This was the immunoSEQ v3 assay. TCRdb keeps only in-frame clones here, not all; method: immunoSEQ multiplex PCR. The sample records tens of thousands of clones, just over 85% being singletons. V lost 2 bases, J lost 6 bases, and 3 bases lay in between. The CDR3 is 11 amino acids. Germline V lookup: CDR1 SGHTA, CDR2 FQGTGA. Whole-study results and caveats: Infused TIL clonotypes partially replaced the baseline blood repertoire, then decayed over months. The cohort had more treatment-naive, never-smoker and oncogene-addicted patients than typical.

Specified time point: pre-treatment sample, taken before nivolumab and TIL therapy. For this clone: Its antigen remains unidentified.

The chain links TRBV7-3 to TRBJ2-3; no reliable D call. The sequencing here drew on blood, taken at baseline. The sequence was collected from a person aged 25 to 80 with non-small cell lung cancer. The CDR3 DNA is TGTGCCAGCAGCTTAGATGATACGCAGTATTTT. Amino acid sequence: CASSLDDTQYF.